This T cell receptor beta chain was found in a study of radiotherapy plus CTLA-4 blockade in lung cancer. Study outcomes and limitations: How blood T cell clones changed early, along with interferon-beta, reportedly forecast response best. Subsequent to radiotherapy plus ipilimumab, tumor-derived TCR clones underwent expansion in blood.

J was trimmed by 6 bases and V by 4 bases; bases with no gene match: 10. This CDR3 has 16 amino acids. CDR1 and CDR2 from the germline V gene are SGHRS and YFSETQ. A remark on this clone: Its target is not known.

Assay used: immunoSEQ multiplex PCR; TCRdb lists only in-frame clones, some missing. Of 95,000 to 150,000 clones listed, 85% to 90% were seen once; the top ten hold about 7%. The sequence derives from a human donor with non-small cell lung cancer that progressed on radiotherapy plus ipilimumab. The sequenced sample was peripheral blood, obtained from a patient treated with radiotherapy plus ipilimumab. The chain has TRBV5-1 and TRBJ2-3, with 11 nucleotides matching TRBD2. CDR3: CASSPGTSGSMDTQYF. The CDR3 bases are TGCGCCAGCAGCCCGGGTACTAGCGGGAGTATGGATACGCAGTATTTT. Full variable domain (missing parts from reference TRBV5-1 and TRBJ2-3): KAGVTQTPRYLIKTRGQQVTLSCSPISGHRSVSWYQQTPGQGLQFLFEYFSETQRNKGNFPGRFSGRQFSNSRSEMNVSTLELGDSALYLCASSPGTSGSMDTQYFGPGTRLTVL.